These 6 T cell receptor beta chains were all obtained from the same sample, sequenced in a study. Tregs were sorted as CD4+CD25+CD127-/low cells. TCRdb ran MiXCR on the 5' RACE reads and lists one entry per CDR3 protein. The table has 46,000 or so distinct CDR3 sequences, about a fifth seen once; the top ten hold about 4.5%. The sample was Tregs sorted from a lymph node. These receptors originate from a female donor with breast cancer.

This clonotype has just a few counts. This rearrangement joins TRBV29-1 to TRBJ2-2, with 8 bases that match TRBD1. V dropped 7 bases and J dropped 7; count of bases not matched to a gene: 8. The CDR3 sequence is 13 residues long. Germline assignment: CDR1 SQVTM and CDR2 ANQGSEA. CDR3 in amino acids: CSAWTGSYGELFF. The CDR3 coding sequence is TGCAGCGCCTGGACAGGGTCGTACGGGGAGCTGTTTTTT.

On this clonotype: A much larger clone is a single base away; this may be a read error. The CDR3 DNA follows: TGTGCCAGCAGCCAAAAGGTAACCAAAAACATTCAGTACTTC. This codes for CASSQKVTKNIQYF. This chain links TRBV3-1 with TRBJ2-4; no clear D. CDR1 is LGHDT, CDR2 YNNKEL, per germline (reference sequence). The CDR3 consists of 14 residues. Trimming stripped 2 bases from V and 2 bases from J, with 7 bases between.

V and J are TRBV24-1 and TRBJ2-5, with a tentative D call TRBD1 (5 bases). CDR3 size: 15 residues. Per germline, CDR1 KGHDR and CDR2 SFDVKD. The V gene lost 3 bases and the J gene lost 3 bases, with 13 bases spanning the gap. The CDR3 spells CATSDPGQMKETQYF. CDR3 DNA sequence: TGTGCCACCAGTGATCCTGGACAAATGAAAGAGACCCAGTACTTC.

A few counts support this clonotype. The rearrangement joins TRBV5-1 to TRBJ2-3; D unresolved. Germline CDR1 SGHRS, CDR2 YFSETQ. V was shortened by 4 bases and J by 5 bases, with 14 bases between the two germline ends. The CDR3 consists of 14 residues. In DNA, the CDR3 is TGCGCCAGCAGCGTAGGCTCCAAGGAAGATACGCAGTATTTT. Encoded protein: CASSVGSKEDTQYF.

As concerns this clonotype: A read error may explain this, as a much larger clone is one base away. CDR3 residues: CASSSGTGPPVGAFF. The CDR3 nucleotides are TGTGCCAGCAGCTCTGGGACAGGGCCCCCCGTCGGCGCTTTCTTT. The V gene is TRBV5-6, the J gene TRBJ1-1; 9 positions agree with TRBD1. The CDR3 consists of 15 residues. Germline assignment: CDR1 SGHDT and CDR2 YYEEEE. The V gene end was trimmed by 3 bases and the J gene end by 11 bases; junction bases not matched to a gene: 14.

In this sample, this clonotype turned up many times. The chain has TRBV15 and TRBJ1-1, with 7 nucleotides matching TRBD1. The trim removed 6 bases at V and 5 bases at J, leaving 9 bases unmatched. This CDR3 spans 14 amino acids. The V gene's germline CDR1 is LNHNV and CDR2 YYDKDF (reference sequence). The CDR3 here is CATSPDRITTEAFF. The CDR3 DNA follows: TGTGCCACCAGTCCGGACAGGATAACGACTGAAGCTTTCTTT.